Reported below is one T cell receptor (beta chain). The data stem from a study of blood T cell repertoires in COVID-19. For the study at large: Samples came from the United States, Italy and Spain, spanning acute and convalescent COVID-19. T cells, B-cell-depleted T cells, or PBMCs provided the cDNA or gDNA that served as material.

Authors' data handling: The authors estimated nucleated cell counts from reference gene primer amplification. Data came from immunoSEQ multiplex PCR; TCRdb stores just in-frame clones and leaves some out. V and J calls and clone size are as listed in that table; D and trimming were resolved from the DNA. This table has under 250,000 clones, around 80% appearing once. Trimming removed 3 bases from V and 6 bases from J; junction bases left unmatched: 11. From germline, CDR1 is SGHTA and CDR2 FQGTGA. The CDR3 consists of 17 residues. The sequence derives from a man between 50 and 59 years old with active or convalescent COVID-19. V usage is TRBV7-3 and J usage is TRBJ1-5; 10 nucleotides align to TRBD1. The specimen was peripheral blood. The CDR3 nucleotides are TGTGCCAGCAGCTTCGACAGGGGGCGCGGGAGTACTCAGCCCCAGCATTTT. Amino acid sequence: CASSFDRGRGSTQPQHF.